Listed here are 10 T cell receptor beta chains from one sample, sequenced in a study of cytomegalovirus exposure and HLA in healthy donors. Use of 60 Vbeta and 13 Jbeta primers characterized the PCR. TCRdb keeps only in-frame clones here, not all; method: immunoSEQ multiplex PCR. The table records about 93,000 clones, around three quarters of them present only once. The sample comprised PBMCs. These TCRs come from a man aged 30 to 39 in good health and CMV-seronegative.

V usage is TRBV7-6 and J usage is TRBJ2-7; 7 nucleotides match TRBD2. Unmatched junction bases numbered 16, after V lost 5 bases and J lost 3 bases. The CDR3 is made up of 17 amino acids. The germline V gene encodes CDR1 SGHVS and CDR2 FNYEAQ. CDR3 nucleotides: TGTGCCAGCAGCCCACGGGGCGGGGGACCATATGACTACGAGCAGTACTTC. Its translation is CASSPRGGGPYDYEQYF.

The chain links TRBV29-1 to TRBJ2-5; D is possibly TRBD1 (6 bases). The DNA end favors TRBJ2-7, so the J call may be wrong. Germline V CDR1 and CDR2: SQVTM, ANQGSEA. CDR3 length: 16 residues. The CDR3 loop reads CSVEGWVGGQLYEQYF. DNA for the CDR3: TGCAGCGTTGAAGGTTGGGTGGGTGGACAGCTCTACGAGCAGTACTTC.

The J gene is TRBJ1-1, the V gene TRBV11-2; 8 bases map to TRBD1. The V gene's germline CDR1 is SGHAT and CDR2 FQNNGV. The V gene end was trimmed by 3 bases and the J gene end by 6 bases; junction bases not matched to a gene: 12. The CDR3 contains 16 residues. As DNA, the CDR3 is TGTGCCAGCAGCTTGGGAATACAGGGGGAAGCTGCTGAAGCTTTCTTT. Its protein is CASSLGIQGEAAEAFF.

The J gene is TRBJ2-1, the V gene TRBV5-1; TRBD1 matches at 8 bases. Germline values: CDR1 SGHRS, CDR2 YFSETQ. Trimming cost V 7 bases and J 2 bases; bases outside gene matches: 5. The CDR3 is 14 residues long. CDR3 bases: TGCGCCAGCGGCGGACAGGGCGCCTACAATGAGCAGTTCTTC. It is translated as CASGGQGAYNEQFF.

The rearrangement joins TRBV9 to TRBJ2-5; 7 nucleotides match TRBD2. Germline values: CDR1 SGDLS, CDR2 YYNGEE. The V segment lost 0 bases and the J segment 5 bases; nucleotides outside the gene matches: 7. The CDR3 is made up of 15 amino acids. This chain's CDR3 is CASSVVSREGETQYF. CDR3 nucleotides: TGTGCCAGCAGCGTAGTCAGCAGGGAGGGGGAGACCCAGTACTTC.

Sample share makes this clone medium-sized (0.01 to 0.1%). The chain has TRBV9 and TRBJ1-2; 7 bases map to TRBD1. The CDR3 is 14 residues long. Germline loops: CDR1 SGDLS, CDR2 YYNGEE. J lost 8 bases, V lost 1 base, and 8 bases had no gene match. As DNA, the CDR3 is TGTGCCAGCAGCGTAACTGACAGGGTGGAGGGCTACACCTTC. Its translation: CASSVTDRVEGYTF.

This clone is a singleton in its sample. V is TRBV27 and J is TRBJ1-1, with D perhaps TRBD1 (5 bases). CDR3 length: 13 amino acids. V was clipped by 1 base and J by 9 bases, with 12 bases between them. In germline, CDR1 is MNHEY, CDR2 SMNVEV (reference sequence). The DNA for the CDR3 is TGTGCCAGCAGTTTATTAGGGGCGCCGAAAGCTTTCTTT. The encoded protein is CASSLLGAPKAFF.

The V call is TRBV9, the J call TRBJ1-1; D gene ambiguous. The CDR3 spans 15 residues. In germline, CDR1 is SGDLS, CDR2 YYNGEE. Trimming left V 0 bases short and J 4 bases short, with 13 bases between. CDR3 residues: CASSVGSGSATEAFF. Here the CDR3 DNA reads TGTGCCAGCAGCGTAGGGTCGGGGTCGGCCACTGAAGCTTTCTTT.

The V and J genes are TRBV11-3 and TRBJ2-7; D remains ambiguous. The V and J ends lost 5 bases and 3 bases respectively, with 11 bases between them. The CDR3 spans 13 residues. CDR1 is SGHNT, CDR2 YENEEA, per germline. The DNA of the CDR3 is TGTGCCAGCAGCCGTGACCTAGACTACGAGCAGTACGTC. This translates into CASSRDLDYEQYV.

The sample holds a few counts of this clone. V and J are TRBV6-1 and TRBJ1-1; 7 nucleotides agree with TRBD1. Germline V gives CDR1 MNHNS, CDR2 SASEGT. The V segment lost 7 bases and the J segment 4 bases; nucleotides outside the gene matches: 9. This CDR3 region has 14 residues. CDR3: CASIVTGESTEAFF. The CDR3 region has the DNA TGTGCCAGCATTGTCACAGGGGAGAGCACTGAAGCTTTCTTT.